Detailed here is one T cell receptor (beta chain). Its antigen target is currently unknown. There are no base qualities to consult, and no much larger clone falls within one base. The record originates from a study of long-term antiretroviral therapy in people with HIV (dated by TCRdb to the early 2020s). For the study in its entirety: The earliest samples were collected approximately a decade before the 2015 WHO recommendation for immediate ART, a period when ART was typically delayed until CD4 counts fell. Whether ART initiation and durable HIV suppression were associated with changes in peripheral blood TRB repertoire composition and diversity was tested in a retrospective serial study. A total of over 150 cryopreserved PBMC samples came from a few dozen adults with confirmed HIV infection and were collected serially over a mean of roughly six years (range 1-12). About a third of the roughly 30 participants with HIV were female. Test extractions of a monoclonal T-cell line alongside some 35 polyclonal samples showed no cross-contamination during QIAcube processing.

General study outcomes and caveats: Inferences about post-ART repertoire changes were limited because no data were available on ART adherence, viral resistance or therapy changes. Because pre-ART samples had limited cell numbers, profiling was done on unsorted PBMC rather than on sorted CD4+ and CD8+ T cells. CDR3 length ranges in HIV repertoires were narrower than in controls, and network structure suggested an antigen-experienced repertoire with only a slight naive shift after ART. The samples were dated from about 2003 to 2018, and the ART regimens that were used may be less effective than current ART regimens. Owing to limited PBMC availability, only the TCR beta chain was sequenced, without alpha chain pairing. Expanded TRB clones identified before ART initiation dominated the repertoire across all time points, though the dominance fluctuated and decreased in many PLHIV after ART. Starting ART was linked to a significant rise in TRB diversity, yet even after long-term ART the diversity remained significantly lower than in transplant donor controls.

Participants were included only if at least one PBMC sample before ART initiation and at least two post-ART samples were available. Every participant with HIV received treatment in the United States of America. Before DNA extraction, cryopreserved samples of about 0.95-11 million PBMC were thawed and then washed. At the time of the earliest PBMC sample for each participant with HIV, ages ranged from about 20 to 54 years. Each participant contributed PBMC samples from 1-4 timepoints before ART initiation and 2-8 timepoints after ART initiation, with a median of 7 samples. Serial HIV viral load, CD4+ T-cell count, ART history and demographic data were obtained for every participant. Genomic DNA was extracted from unsorted PBMC with a Qiagen kit on a QIAcube, with processing performed in batches of 12 samples. The CDR3 sequence holds 14 residues, the cysteine and phenylalanine included. The sequence is cut down to CDR3 DNA, 42 bases in frame from base 1. Sequences MNHEY (CDR1) and SMNVEV (CDR2) are obtained from the germline V gene (reference sequence). Trimming costs V 6 bases and J 7 bases, and their ends lie 18 bases apart.

Sequencing of the TRB variable region was done with the immunoSEQ hsTCRB v3.0 assay at survey level resolution. TRB sequencing targeted a depth of roughly 35,000-50,000 T-cell genomes per sample. An Illumina MiSeq with a v3 150-cycle kit was used to sequence the pooled TRB libraries. The paper's processing steps were these. Repertoire analysis was performed in R inside a reproducible Nextflow workflow that covered QC, data transformation and analysis. LymphoSeq2, an R package for AIRR-Seq data exploration, was used to implement custom analyses. A few samples yielding fewer than 5000 total TRB sequences were excluded, leaving around 190 analyzed HIV repertoires. Among the 180 to 200 retained HIV repertoires, some 60 were collected before ART initiation and 120 to 140 were collected after ART initiation. Each repertoire was downsampled to 5000 TRB nucleotide sequences, and summary statistics were averaged across 100 downsampling iterations. TRB sequences were retained for analysis only if CDR3 regions of at least seven amino acids were present. A Shannon entropy-derived clonality score and the Gini coefficient were used to measure diversity. In the repertoire networks, any two of the top 5000 CDR3 amino acid sequences were linked whenever the two sequences differed by an edit distance of one. For TRB CDR3 amino acid sequences, GLIPH2 was used to predict antigen specificity groups and MHC restriction. To flag known associations with CMV, EBV, HIV or tissue antigens, CDR3 amino acid sequences were compared against VDJdb and McPAS-TCR. Pre-ART, post-ART and control groups were compared with Wilcoxon signed-rank tests and Holm-Bonferroni correction. The immuneACCESS repertoire file appears here via TCRdb, limited to in-frame rearrangements. These files lack a portion of the clones; in checked studies, under half of the deficit traces to unresolved V genes, and the cause of the others is not known. That table furnishes V, J and clone size, whereas the DNA furnished D and trimming. This sample comprises about 48,000 clones, 84% of them detected only once. Roughly 3% of the sample belongs to the ten largest clones.

The receptor's source is a woman younger than 35 with HIV. The chain employs TRBV27 and TRBJ1-2; the D gene is perhaps TRBD1, on 5 matching bases. The starting material was unsorted PBMCs, obtained 0.8 years after starting antiretroviral therapy. The CDR3 corresponds to CASRQPGFQSGYTF. The DNA sequence follows: TGTGCCAGCAGGCAACCAGGGTTCCAAAGTGGCTACACCTTC.